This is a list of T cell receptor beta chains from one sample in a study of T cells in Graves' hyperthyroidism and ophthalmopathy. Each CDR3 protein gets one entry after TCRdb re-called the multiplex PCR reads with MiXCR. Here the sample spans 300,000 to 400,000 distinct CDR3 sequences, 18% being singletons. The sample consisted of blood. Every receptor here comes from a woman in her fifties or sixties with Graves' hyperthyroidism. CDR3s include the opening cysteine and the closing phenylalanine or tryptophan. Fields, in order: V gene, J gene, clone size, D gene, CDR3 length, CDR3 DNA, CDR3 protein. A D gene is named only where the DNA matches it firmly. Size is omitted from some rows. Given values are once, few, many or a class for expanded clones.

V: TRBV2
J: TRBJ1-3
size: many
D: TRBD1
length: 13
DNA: TGTGCCAGCAAGGCGGACAGGGAGGACACCATATATTTT
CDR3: CASKADREDTIYF

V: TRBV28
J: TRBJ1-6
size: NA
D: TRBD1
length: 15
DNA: TGTGCCAGCAGTTTAGACGGGACAGATAATTCACCCCTCCACTTT
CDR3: CASSLDGTDNSPLHF

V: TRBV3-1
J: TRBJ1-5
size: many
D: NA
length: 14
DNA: TGTGCCAGCAGCTACAGGGTAGGGGGTCAGCCCCAGCATTTT
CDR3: CASSYRVGGQPQHF

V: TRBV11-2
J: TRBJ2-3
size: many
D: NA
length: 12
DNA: TGTGCCAGCAGCGCCGGTGCAGATACGCAGTATTTT
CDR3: CASSAGADTQYF

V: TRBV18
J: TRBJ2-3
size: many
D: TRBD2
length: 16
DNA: TGTGCCAGCTCACCGGCTAGCGGGGGGAGCACAGATACGCAGTATTTT
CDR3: CASSPASGGSTDTQYF

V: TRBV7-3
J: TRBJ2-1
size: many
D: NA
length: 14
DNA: TGTGCCAGCAGCGAAGCGCCCACGGCGCATGAGCAGTTCTTC
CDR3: CASSEAPTAHEQFF

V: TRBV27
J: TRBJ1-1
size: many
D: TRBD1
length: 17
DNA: TGTGCCAGCAGTTTCACACACCCAGGGGGCGGGTACACTGAAGCTTTCTTT
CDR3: CASSFTHPGGGYTEAFF

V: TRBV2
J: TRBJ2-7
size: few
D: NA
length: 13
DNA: TGTGCCAGCAGTGACACCCCGGACTACGAGCAGTACTTC
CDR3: CASSDTPDYEQYF

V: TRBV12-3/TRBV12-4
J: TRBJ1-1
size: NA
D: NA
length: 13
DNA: TGTGCCAGCCGGGTTTCGGGGGGGACTGAAGCTTTCTTT
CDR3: CASRVSGGTEAFF

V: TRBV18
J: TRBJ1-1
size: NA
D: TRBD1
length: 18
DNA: TGTGCCAGCTCACCAACTGACAGGGCCCCTCAACGGAACACTGAAGCTTTCTTT
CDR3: CASSPTDRAPQRNTEAFF

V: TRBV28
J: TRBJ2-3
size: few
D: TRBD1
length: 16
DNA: TGTGCCAGCAGTTACAAGGACAGGGGGCAGGCAGATACGCAGTATTTT
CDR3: CASSYKDRGQADTQYF

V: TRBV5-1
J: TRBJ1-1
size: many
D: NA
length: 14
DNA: TGCGCCAGCAGCTCGGACAGTATGAACACTGAAGCTTTCTTT
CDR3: CASSSDSMNTEAFF

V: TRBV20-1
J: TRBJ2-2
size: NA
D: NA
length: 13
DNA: TGCAGTGCTATTTTAGTTAACACCGGGGAGCTGTTTTTT
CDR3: CSAILVNTGELFF

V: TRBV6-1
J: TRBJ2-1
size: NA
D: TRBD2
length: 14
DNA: TGTGCCAGCAGTGAAAGCGGGAGGGCCAATGAGCAGTTCTTC
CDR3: CASSESGRANEQFF

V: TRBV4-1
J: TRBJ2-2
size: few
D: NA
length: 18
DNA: TGCGCCAGCAGCCAAAAGGTGGGAACATCCTCGAACACCGGGGAGCTGTTTTTT
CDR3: CASSQKVGTSSNTGELFF

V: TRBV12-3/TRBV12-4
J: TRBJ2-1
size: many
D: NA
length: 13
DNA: TGTGCCAGCAGTTTAGGGTCCGACAATGAGCAGTTCTTC
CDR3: CASSLGSDNEQFF